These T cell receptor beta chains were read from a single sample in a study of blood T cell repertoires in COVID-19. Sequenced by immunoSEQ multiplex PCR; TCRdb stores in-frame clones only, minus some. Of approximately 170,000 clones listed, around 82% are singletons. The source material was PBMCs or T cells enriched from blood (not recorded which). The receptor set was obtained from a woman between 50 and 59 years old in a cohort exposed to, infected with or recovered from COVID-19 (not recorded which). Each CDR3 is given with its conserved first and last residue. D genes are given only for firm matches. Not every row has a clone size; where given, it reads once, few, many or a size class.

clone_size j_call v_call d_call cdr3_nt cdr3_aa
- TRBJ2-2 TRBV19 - TGTGCCAGTAATACCCCAGGGCTCGCCGGGGAGCTGTTTTTT CASNTPGLAGELFF
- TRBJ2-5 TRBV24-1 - TGTGCCACCAGTGAGGGGGGTGGGGGCCAAGAGACCCAGTACTTC CATSEGGGGQETQYF
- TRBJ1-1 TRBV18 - TGTGCCAGCTCACTCCGTCAGGGGTTAGTGAACACTGAAGCTTTCTTT CASSLRQGLVNTEAFF
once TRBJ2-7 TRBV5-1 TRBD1 TGCGCCAGCAGCTTGGGGACAGGGCTCTTAGAGCAGTACTTC CASSLGTGLLEQYF
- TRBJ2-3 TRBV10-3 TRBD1 TGTGCCATCGGGGAAAACAGGGGGCGTTCAGATACGCAGTATTTT CAIGENRGRSDTQYF
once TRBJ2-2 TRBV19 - TGTGCCAGTAGTCGACGGGTGACCGGGGAGCTGTTTTTT CASSRRVTGELFF
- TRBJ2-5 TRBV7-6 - TGTGCCAGCAGCTTAGTAGCTCGCCTAGGTACCCAGTACTTC CASSLVARLGTQYF
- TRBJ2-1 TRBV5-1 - TGCGCCAGCAGCTCCGGACAGTACAATGAGCAGTTCTTC CASSSGQYNEQFF
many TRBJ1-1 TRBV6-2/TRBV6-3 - TGTGCCAGCAGCCATCCAATTGAGACTGAAGCTTTCTTT CASSHPIETEAFF
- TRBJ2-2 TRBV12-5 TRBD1 TGTGCTAGTGGTTTGGACAGGGGGCTGGAGCTGTTTTTT CASGLDRGLELFF
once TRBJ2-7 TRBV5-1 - TGCGCCAGCAGCTTGGCCACCGGGACATTAACCTACGAGCAGTACTTC CASSLATGTLTYEQYF
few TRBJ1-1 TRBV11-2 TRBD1 TGTGCCAGCAGCCCCCGGACAGGGGTAAGCACTGAAGCTTTCTTT CASSPRTGVSTEAFF
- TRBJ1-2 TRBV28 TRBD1 TGTGCCAGCAGTGTACAGGGGGGATATGGCTACACCTTC CASSVQGGYGYTF
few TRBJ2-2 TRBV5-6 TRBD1 TGTGCCAGCAGCTTTGACAGGGGCACCGGGGAGCTGTTTTTT CASSFDRGTGELFF
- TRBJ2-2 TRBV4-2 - TGTGCCAGCAGCCAACACGGCGGGGAGCTGTTTTTT CASSQHGGELFF
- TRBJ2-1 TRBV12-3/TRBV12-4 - TGTGCCAGCAGCCCAGGTAAATACAATGAGCAGTTCTTC CASSPGKYNEQFF
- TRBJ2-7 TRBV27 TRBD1 TGTGCCAGCAGTTTACGGACAGGGGAGGAGTACTTC CASSLRTGEEYF
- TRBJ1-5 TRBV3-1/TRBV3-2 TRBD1 TGTGCCAGCAGCCAAGGGACAGGGTTAAATAATCAGCCCCAGCATTTT CASSQGTGLNNQPQHF
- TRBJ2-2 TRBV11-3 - TGTGCCAGCAGCTTAGAACTGGCGGGCTCCACAAACACCGGGGAGCTGTTTTTT CASSLELAGSTNTGELFF
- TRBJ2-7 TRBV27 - TGTGCCAGCAGTTATACCGAGAGCTACGAGCAGTACTTC CASSYTESYEQYF
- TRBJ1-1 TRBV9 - TGTGCCAGCAGCGTAGTTGGGGGCTCGAACACTGAAGCTTTCTTT CASSVVGGSNTEAFF
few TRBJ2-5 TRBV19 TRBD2 TGTGCCAGTAGCCGCGGGGGGTACACGTTAGAGACCCAGTACTTC CASSRGGYTLETQYF
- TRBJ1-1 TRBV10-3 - TGTGCCATCAGTTCGACAGACAGTATGAACACTGAAGCTTTCTTT CAISSTDSMNTEAFF
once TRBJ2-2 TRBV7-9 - TGTGCCAGCAGCGCCCAGGGGGGTCCCACCGGGGAGCTGTTTTTT CASSAQGGPTGELFF
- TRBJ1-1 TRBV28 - TGTGCCAGCAGTTTTACAGAAGGAGGGACTGAAGCTTTCTTT CASSFTEGGTEAFF
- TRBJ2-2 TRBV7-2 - TGTGCCAGCAGCTTGAGCCCAGGGAGGCTGACCGGGGAGCTGTTTTTT CASSLSPGRLTGELFF
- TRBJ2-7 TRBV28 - TGTGCCAGCAGCGGGATCTACGAGCAGTACTTC CASSGIYEQYF
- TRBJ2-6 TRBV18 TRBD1 TGTGCCAGCTCACCCGCCGGGACAGGGTCTGCTGGGGCCAACGTCCTGACTTTC CASSPAGTGSAGANVLTF
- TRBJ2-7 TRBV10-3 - TGTGCCATCCTCGGGTCGGCTAGCGAACCCTACGAGCAGTACTTC CAILGSASEPYEQYF
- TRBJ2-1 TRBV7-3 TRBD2 TGTGCCAGCAGCTCTAAACTAGCGGGTGACTACAATGAGCAGTTCTTC CASSSKLAGDYNEQFF
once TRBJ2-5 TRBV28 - TGTGCCAGCAGTGGCGGGGTCTTTGGGACCCAGTACTTC CASSGGVFGTQYF
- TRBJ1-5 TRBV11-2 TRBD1 TGTGCCAGCAGCGAGGGGGCAATAGGCAATCAGCCCCAGCATTTT CASSEGAIGNQPQHF
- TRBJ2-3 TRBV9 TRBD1 TGTGCCAGCAGCTCGGACAGGGCAGGACCCACAGATACGCAGTATTTT CASSSDRAGPTDTQYF
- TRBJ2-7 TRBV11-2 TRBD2 TGTGCCAGCAGCCACGAGCGGGGGCTGTGGGGGAGCGAGCAGTACTTC CASSHERGLWGSEQYF
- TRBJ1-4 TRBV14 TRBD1 TGTGCCAGCAGCCGAACAGGGGGCGCAACTAATGAAAAACTGTTTTTT CASSRTGGATNEKLFF